What follows are 26 T cell receptor beta chains derived from one specimen sequenced in a study of blood T cell repertoires in COVID-19 (dated by TCRdb to 2018 to 2020). Receptor libraries were prepared by the immunoSEQ multiplex PCR assay. The immuneACCESS repertoire file appears here via TCRdb, limited to in-frame rearrangements. These files lack a portion of the clones; in checked studies, under half of the deficit traces to unresolved V genes, and the cause of the others is not known. The sample profile shows about 110,000 clones; approximately 70% of them were found once. The biggest ten clones account for about 2% of the sample. Material: peripheral blood. The receptors originated from a woman between 40 and 55 years old with acute or convalescent COVID-19.

The rearrangement joins TRBV7-2 to TRBJ2-2; the match to TRBD1 covers 10 bases. Germline lookup yields CDR1 SGHTA and CDR2 FQGNSA. The CDR3 loop spans 15 amino acids. V shed 4 bases and J 5 bases; nucleotides not matched to a gene: 4. CDR3 sequence (DNA): TGTGCCAGCAGCTCGGGACAGGGGAGAACCGGGGAGCTGTTTTTT. As protein: CASSSGQGRTGELFF.

A few counts support this clone. The chain is built from TRBV4-1 and TRBJ2-3, with 7 nucleotides matching TRBD2. The CDR3 is 18 amino acids. V was pared by 1 base and J by 4 bases, with 14 bases of the junction left unmatched. Germline CDR1 MGHRA, CDR2 YSYEKL. The CDR3 coding sequence is TGCGCCAGCAGCCAAGGCCCGGCTAGCGGAGCAAGGTCAGATACGCAGTATTTT. Its translation: CASSQGPASGARSDTQYF.

The chain has TRBV5-1 and TRBJ2-5; D may be TRBD2 (6 bases). V lost 0 bases and J 6 bases, leaving 12 bases between the germline ends. CDR3 length equals 14 residues. Germline V gives CDR1 SGHRS, CDR2 YFSETQ. The CDR3 is CASSLAEGSQTQYF. In DNA form, the CDR3 reads TGCGCCAGCAGCTTGGCGGAGGGCTCGCAGACCCAGTACTTC.

The chain has TRBV6-4 and TRBJ2-3; the match to TRBD2 covers 8 bases. J was trimmed by 1 base and V by 0 bases; bases with no gene match: 0. This CDR3 is built from 15 residues. Germline CDR1 reads MRHNA; CDR2 reads SNTAGT. CDR3 nucleotides: TGTGCCAGCAGTGACTCGCGGGGGGGCACAGATACGCAGTATTTT. This gives the protein CASSDSRGGTDTQYF.

The chain couples TRBV6-5 to TRBJ2-7; TRBD1 aligns across 7 bases. J was trimmed by 1 base and V by 5 bases; bases with no gene match: 5. This CDR3 has 14 residues. Germline V lookup: CDR1 MNHEY, CDR2 SVGAGI. This CDR3 is CASSLGQRSYEQYF. CDR3 DNA sequence: TGTGCCAGCAGTCTGGGACAGAGATCCTACGAGCAGTACTTC.

This sequence joins TRBV7-9 and TRBJ1-2; D not resolved. Germline V gives CDR1 SEHNR, CDR2 FQNEAQ (reference sequence). Trimming removed 3 bases at V and 5 bases at J, with 13 bases between. CDR3 length: 14 residues. In nucleotides, the CDR3 is TGTGCCAGCAGCTTGGACGGGATAACTTATGGCTACACCTTC. Protein sequence: CASSLDGITYGYTF.

The rearrangement joins TRBV7-9 to TRBJ1-4; the D is unclear. The length of the CDR3 is 14 residues. Trimming shortened V by 11 bases and J by 5 bases, and 18 bases separated the two germline ends. Germline loops: CDR1 SEHNR, CDR2 FQNEAQ (reference sequence). The CDR3 DNA follows: TGTGCCTGGGCAAGGGAGTTATCAAATGAAAAACTGTTTTTT. Translation: CAWARELSNEKLFF.

The chain couples TRBV6-6 to TRBJ1-3, with no clear D. This CDR3 spans 16 amino acids. CDR1 and CDR2 from the germline V gene are MNHNY and SVGAGI (reference sequence). V was clipped by 5 bases and J by 0 bases, with 14 bases between them. CDR3 protein: CASSQQAGFSGNTIYF. CDR3 DNA sequence: TGTGCCAGCAGTCAGCAGGCCGGTTTCTCTGGAAACACCATATATTTT.

The chain combines TRBV19 with TRBJ2-5; D perhaps matches TRBD2 (5 bases). V was cut by 0 bases and J by 2 bases, with 10 bases left in between. This CDR3 comprises 15 residues. The V gene's germline CDR1 is LNHDA and CDR2 SQIVND (reference sequence). CDR3 bases: TGTGCCAGTAGTATAGATCGGCCGGGGCAAGAGACCCAGTACTTC. Its protein product is CASSIDRPGQETQYF.

The V and J genes are TRBV5-6 and TRBJ2-2, with D possibly TRBD1 on 5 matching bases. V was pared by 5 bases and J by 1 base, with 9 bases between. Germline CDR1 SGHDT, CDR2 YYEEEE. This CDR3 contains 14 residues. The chain's CDR3 is CASRPDRNTGELFF. The DNA of the CDR3 is TGTGCCAGCAGACCTGACAGGAACACCGGGGAGCTGTTTTTT. The full variable domain, in which reference TRBV5-6 and TRBJ2-2 provide the parts outside the CDR3, is DAGVTQSPTHLIKTRGQQVTLRCSPKSGHDTVSWYQQALGQGPQFIFQYYEEEERQRGNFPDRFSGHQFPNYSSELNVNALLLGDSALYLCASRPDRNTGELFFGEGSRLTVL.

The chain couples TRBV4-3 to TRBJ2-7; TRBD2 might be the D (5 bases). Germline assignment: CDR1 LGHNA and CDR2 YSLEER. The V gene lost 1 base and the J gene lost 3 bases, with 16 bases spanning the gap. The CDR3 totals 16 residues. The CDR3 region has the DNA TGCGCCAGCAGCCAAGGGTACCCCGGGAACCACTACGAGCAGTACTTC. Protein product: CASSQGYPGNHYEQYF.

A single count supports this clone. The genes are TRBV5-1 and TRBJ2-2, with D perhaps matching TRBD1 (6 bases). The CDR3 sequence is 16 residues long. Trimming shortened V by 2 bases and J by 0 bases, and 11 bases separated the two germline ends. Germline-derived CDR1 and CDR2 are SGHRS and YFSETQ. CDR3 in amino acids: CASSLWTASNTGELFF. For the CDR3, the DNA is TGCGCCAGCAGCTTATGGACAGCTTCGAACACCGGGGAGCTGTTTTTT.

This clone was seen a handful of times. The V and J genes are TRBV6-2 or TRBV6-3 and TRBJ2-2; D is possibly TRBD1 (6 bases). V shed 4 bases and J shed 4 bases, with 16 bases lying between them. The CDR3 extends over 16 amino acids. CDR1 and CDR2 from the germline V gene are MNHEY and SVGEGT. The CDR3 region has the DNA TGTGCCAGCAGTTCCGTCGGGACAACCTTCACCGGGGAGCTGTTTTTT. Translated: CASSSVGTTFTGELFF.

The V call is TRBV7-3, the J call TRBJ2-6, with D uncertain. The V and J ends lost 5 bases and 2 bases respectively, with 10 bases between them. The CDR3 consists of 15 residues. The germline CDR1 and CDR2 sequences are SGHTA and FQGTGA. The CDR3 region has the DNA TGTGCCAGCAGCCCCCCCCCTACTGGGGCCAACGTCCTGACTTTC. Translated: CASSPPPTGANVLTF.

In its sample, this clone was seen once. The genes are TRBV6-5 and TRBJ1-1; no firm D call. CDR1 is MNHEY, CDR2 SVGAGI, per germline. V lost 6 bases to trimming and J lost 0 bases, with 11 bases between them. This CDR3 spans 14 amino acids. In DNA, the CDR3 is TGTGCCAGCAGCCTACGTAGCATGAACACTGAAGCTTTCTTT. Amino acids: CASSLRSMNTEAFF.

The chain has TRBV6-5 and TRBJ2-2; 9 nucleotides match TRBD1. From germline, CDR1 is MNHEY and CDR2 SVGAGI. V was pared by 6 bases and J by 5 bases, with 7 bases of the junction left unmatched. The CDR3 extends over 15 amino acids. The CDR3 DNA reads as TGTGCCAGCAGCCAAGGGACAGGGATGACCGGGGAGCTGTTTTTT. It yields the protein CASSQGTGMTGELFF.

The table lists this clone with many counts. The chain recombines TRBV29-1 with TRBJ1-2; 12 nucleotides line up with TRBD1. V lost 5 bases and J lost 6; bases outside the gene matches: 16. Germline values: CDR1 SQVTM, CDR2 ANQGSEA. The CDR3 extends over 17 amino acids. The CDR3 nucleotides read TGCAGCGTTCCCCTAGGGGGGACAGGGGGCCCGGAGGATGGCTACACCTTC. Amino acid sequence: CSVPLGGTGGPEDGYTF. Using reference TRBV29-1 and TRBJ1-2 for the parts outside the CDR3, the full variable domain is SAVISQKPSRDICQRGTSLTIQCQVDSQVTMMFWYRQQPGQSLTLIATANQGSEATYESGFVIDKFPISRPNLTFSTLTVSNMSPEDSSIYLCSVPLGGTGGPEDGYTFGSGTRLTVV.

The chain recombines TRBV7-6 with TRBJ1-1; D is undetermined. The germline V and J ends were trimmed by 2 bases and 4 bases, with 11 bases remaining between them. Per germline, CDR1 SGHVS and CDR2 FNYEAQ. The CDR3 runs 14 residues. The CDR3 nucleotides read TGTGCCAGCAGCTTACGGAGGGAGGGCACTGAAGCTTTCTTT. This translates into CASSLRREGTEAFF.

This chain links TRBV19 with TRBJ2-7; 10 positions agree with TRBD1. Germline loops: CDR1 LNHDA, CDR2 SQIVND (reference sequence). The CDR3 is 15 amino acids. Losses at the gene ends were 6 bases for V and 0 bases for J; bases not matched to a gene: 5. The CDR3 reads CASRETGGASYEQYF. The DNA for the CDR3 is TGTGCCAGTAGAGAGACAGGGGGCGCCTCCTACGAGCAGTACTTC.

This rearrangement joins TRBV5-6 to TRBJ1-3; D is uncertain. V was pared by 3 bases and J by 4 bases, with 8 bases between. Per germline, CDR1 SGHDT and CDR2 YYEEEE. This CDR3 is built from 13 residues. The DNA for the CDR3 is TGTGCCAGCAGCTCAGTAGCCGGAAACACCATATATTTT. The encoded protein is CASSSVAGNTIYF.

The CDR3 DNA reads as TGTGCCACCAGTGACTCCAGGGAAGCCGGGGAGCTGTTTTTT. Amino acids: CATSDSREAGELFF. The V and J genes are TRBV24-1 and TRBJ2-2, with a possible D match to TRBD1 (5 bases). The CDR3 loop spans 14 amino acids. The germline gives CDR1 KGHDR, CDR2 SFDVKD. V gave up 4 bases and J gave up 6 bases, with 11 bases separating them.

This rearrangement joins TRBV6-2 or TRBV6-3 to TRBJ2-6; no definite D call. There are 16 residues in the CDR3. Germline lookup yields CDR1 MNHEY and CDR2 SVGEGT. V was trimmed by 2 bases and J by 0 bases, leaving 8 bases between them. The DNA for the CDR3 is TGTGCCAGCAGTTACGCGGCGTCCTCTGGGGCCAACGTCCTGACTTTC. Encoded protein: CASSYAASSGANVLTF.

The table lists this clone with a few counts. The CDR3 sequence: CASSQADRPEAFF. In DNA form, the CDR3 reads TGTGCCAGCAGCCAAGCCGACAGACCTGAAGCTTTCTTT. J is TRBJ1-1 and V is TRBV3-1 (or the pseudogene TRBV3-2); maybe TRBD1 (5 bases). Germline V gene sequence: CDR1 LGHDT, CDR2 YNNKEL (reference sequence). Between the trimmed V and J ends, which lost 1 base and 6 bases, there was a span of 9 bases. The CDR3 is 13 amino acids.

Written as DNA, the CDR3 is TGTGCCAGCAGCTTATCCCCAGTTTACGACGAGCAGTACTTC. Translation gives CASSLSPVYDEQYF. This chain joins TRBV11-2 and TRBJ2-7; D unclear. The CDR3 loop spans 14 amino acids. The V gene lost 2 bases and the J gene lost 5 bases, with 13 bases spanning the gap. The germline V gene encodes CDR1 SGHAT and CDR2 FQNNGV.

This clone appeared a few times. The V and J genes are TRBV7-8 and TRBJ1-5; 7 nucleotides agree with TRBD1. Per the germline V gene, CDR1 is SGHVS and CDR2 is FQNEAQ. The V segment lost 0 bases and the J segment 5 bases; nucleotides outside the gene matches: 1. This CDR3 has 14 amino acids. CDR3 residues: CASSLAGTDQPQHF. As DNA, the CDR3 is TGTGCCAGCAGCTTAGCGGGGACAGATCAGCCCCAGCATTTT.

The CDR3 reads CASSPDRAYGYTF. The CDR3 DNA reads TGTGCCAGCAGCCCCGACAGAGCCTATGGCTACACCTTC. This chain links TRBV9 with TRBJ1-2, with D perhaps matching TRBD1 (5 bases). V lost 4 bases to trimming and J lost 4 bases, with 11 bases between them. CDR3 length equals 13 residues. The germline gives CDR1 SGDLS, CDR2 YYNGEE.